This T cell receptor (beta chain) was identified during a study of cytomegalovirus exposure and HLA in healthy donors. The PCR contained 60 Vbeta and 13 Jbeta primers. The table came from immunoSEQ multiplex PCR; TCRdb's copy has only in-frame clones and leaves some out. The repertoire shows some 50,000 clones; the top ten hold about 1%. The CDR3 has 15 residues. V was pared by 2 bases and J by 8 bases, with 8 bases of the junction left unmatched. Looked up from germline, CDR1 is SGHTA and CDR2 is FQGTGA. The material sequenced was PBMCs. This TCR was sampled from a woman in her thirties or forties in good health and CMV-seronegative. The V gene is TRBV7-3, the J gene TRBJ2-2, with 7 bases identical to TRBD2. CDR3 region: CASSLGGRNRGELFF. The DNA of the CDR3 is TGTGCCAGCAGCTTAGGCGGGAGAAATCGGGGGGAGCTGTTTTTT.